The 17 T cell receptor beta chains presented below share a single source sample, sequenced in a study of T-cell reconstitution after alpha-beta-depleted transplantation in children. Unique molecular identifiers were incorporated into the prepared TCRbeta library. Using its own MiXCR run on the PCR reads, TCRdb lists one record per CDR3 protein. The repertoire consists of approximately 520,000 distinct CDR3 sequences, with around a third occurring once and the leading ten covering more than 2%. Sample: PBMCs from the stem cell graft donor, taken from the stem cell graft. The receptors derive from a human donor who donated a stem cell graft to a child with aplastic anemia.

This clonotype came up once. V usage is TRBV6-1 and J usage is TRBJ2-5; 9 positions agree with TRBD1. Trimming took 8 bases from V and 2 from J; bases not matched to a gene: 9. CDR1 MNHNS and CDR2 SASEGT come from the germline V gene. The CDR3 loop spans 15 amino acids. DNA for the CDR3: TGTGCCAGCGCATTGAACAGGGGGCCTCAAGAGACCCAGTACTTC. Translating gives CASALNRGPQETQYF.

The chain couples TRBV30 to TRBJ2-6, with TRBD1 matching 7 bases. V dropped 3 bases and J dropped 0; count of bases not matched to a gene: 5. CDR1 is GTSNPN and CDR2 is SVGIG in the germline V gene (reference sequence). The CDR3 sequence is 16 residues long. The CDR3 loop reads CAWRGDSYSGANVLTF. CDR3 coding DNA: TGTGCCTGGAGGGGGGACAGCTACTCTGGGGCCAACGTCCTGACTTTC.

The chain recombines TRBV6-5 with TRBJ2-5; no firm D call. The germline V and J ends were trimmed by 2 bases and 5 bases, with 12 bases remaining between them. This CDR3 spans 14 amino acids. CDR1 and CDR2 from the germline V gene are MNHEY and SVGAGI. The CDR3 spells CASSYEGFRETQYF. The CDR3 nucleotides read TGTGCCAGCAGTTACGAAGGGTTTCGGGAGACCCAGTACTTC.

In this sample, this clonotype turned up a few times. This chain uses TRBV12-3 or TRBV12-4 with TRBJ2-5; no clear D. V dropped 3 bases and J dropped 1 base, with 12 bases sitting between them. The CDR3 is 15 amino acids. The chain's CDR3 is CASSFFSSSQETQYF. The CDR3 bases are TGTGCCAGCAGTTTCTTTTCCAGCTCCCAAGAGACCCAGTACTTC.

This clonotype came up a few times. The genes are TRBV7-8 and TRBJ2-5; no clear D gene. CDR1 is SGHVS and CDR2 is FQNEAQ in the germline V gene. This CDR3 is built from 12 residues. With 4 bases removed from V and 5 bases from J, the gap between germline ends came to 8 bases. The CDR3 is CASSSMIETQYF. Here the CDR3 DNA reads TGTGCCAGCAGCTCCATGATCGAGACCCAGTACTTC.

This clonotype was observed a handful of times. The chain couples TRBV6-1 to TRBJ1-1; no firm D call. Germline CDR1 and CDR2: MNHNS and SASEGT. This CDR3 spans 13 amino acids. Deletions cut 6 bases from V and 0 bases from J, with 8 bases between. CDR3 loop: CASRRLVNTEAFF. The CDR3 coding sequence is TGTGCCAGCAGACGGTTAGTGAACACTGAAGCTTTCTTT.

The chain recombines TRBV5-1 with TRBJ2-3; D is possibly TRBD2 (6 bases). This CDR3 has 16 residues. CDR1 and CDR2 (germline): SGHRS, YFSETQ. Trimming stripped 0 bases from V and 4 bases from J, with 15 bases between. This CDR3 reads CASSLAGRDGADTQYF. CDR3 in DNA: TGCGCCAGCAGCTTGGCGGGGCGGGATGGGGCAGATACGCAGTATTTT.

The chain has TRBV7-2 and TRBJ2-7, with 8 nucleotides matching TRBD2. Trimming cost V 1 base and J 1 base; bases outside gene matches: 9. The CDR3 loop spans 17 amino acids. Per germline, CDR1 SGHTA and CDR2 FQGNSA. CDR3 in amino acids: CASSLGGLAGLSYEQYF. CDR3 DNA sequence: TGTGCCAGCAGCTTAGGAGGGCTAGCGGGCCTATCCTACGAGCAGTACTTC.

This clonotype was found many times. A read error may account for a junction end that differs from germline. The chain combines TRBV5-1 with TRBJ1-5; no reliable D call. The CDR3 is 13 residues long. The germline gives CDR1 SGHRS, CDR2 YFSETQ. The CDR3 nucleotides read TGTGCCAGTAGTTCTGGGGGCAATCAGCCCCAGCATTTT. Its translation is CASSSGGNQPQHF.

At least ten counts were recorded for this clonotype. The CDR3 DNA reads as TGTGCCAGCAGTCAAGTTCCGGGAGGGAGGACTGAAGCTTTCTTT. Translating gives CASSQVPGGRTEAFF. The chain recombines TRBV6-1 with TRBJ1-1, with D unclear. The CDR3 totals 15 residues. V gave up 5 bases and J gave up 5 bases, with 18 bases separating them. The V gene's germline CDR1 is MNHNS and CDR2 SASEGT.

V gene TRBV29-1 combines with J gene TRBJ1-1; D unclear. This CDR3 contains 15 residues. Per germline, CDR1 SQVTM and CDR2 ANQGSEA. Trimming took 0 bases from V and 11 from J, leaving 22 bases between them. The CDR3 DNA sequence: TGCAGCGTTGAAGATCTTCATGGACCGACTCCGGGTGCTTTCTTT. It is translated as CSVEDLHGPTPGAFF.

CDR3: CASSPWRRGEGPNYGYTF. The CDR3 DNA follows: TGTGCCAGCAGCCCCTGGAGGCGGGGCGAGGGCCCCAACTATGGCTACACCTTC. The genes are TRBV4-2 and TRBJ1-2; D is perhaps TRBD1 (5 bases). The CDR3 spans 18 residues. Trimming took off 4 bases at V and 2 bases at J, with 23 bases between the two ends. The V gene's germline CDR1 is LGHNA and CDR2 YNFKEQ.

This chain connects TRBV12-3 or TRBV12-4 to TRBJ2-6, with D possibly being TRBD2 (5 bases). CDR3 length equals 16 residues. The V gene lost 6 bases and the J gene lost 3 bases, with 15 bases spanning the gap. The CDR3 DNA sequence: TGTGCCAGCAGCCCTCCCGTAGGGAGTGGGGCCAACGTCCTGACTTTC. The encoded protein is CASSPPVGSGANVLTF.

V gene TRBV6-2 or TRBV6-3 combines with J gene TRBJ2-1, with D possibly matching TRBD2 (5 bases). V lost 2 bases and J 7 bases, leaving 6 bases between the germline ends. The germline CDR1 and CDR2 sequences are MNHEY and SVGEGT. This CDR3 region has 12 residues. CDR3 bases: TGTGCCAGCAGTTACCCGGGGAATGAGCAGTTCTTC. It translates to CASSYPGNEQFF.

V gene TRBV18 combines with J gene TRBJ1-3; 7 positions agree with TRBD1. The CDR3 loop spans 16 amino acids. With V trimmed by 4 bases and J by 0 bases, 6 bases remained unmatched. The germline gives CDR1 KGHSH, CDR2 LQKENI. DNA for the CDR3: TGTGCCAGCTCACGAGGGACAGCAAGCTCTGGAAACACCATATATTTT. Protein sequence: CASSRGTASSGNTIYF.

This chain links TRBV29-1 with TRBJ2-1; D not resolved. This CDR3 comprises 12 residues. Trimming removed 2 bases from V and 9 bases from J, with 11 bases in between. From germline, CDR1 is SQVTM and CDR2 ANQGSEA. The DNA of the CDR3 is TGCAGCGTTGAAATAGTTTTCCCTGAGCAGTTCTTC. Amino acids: CSVEIVFPEQFF.

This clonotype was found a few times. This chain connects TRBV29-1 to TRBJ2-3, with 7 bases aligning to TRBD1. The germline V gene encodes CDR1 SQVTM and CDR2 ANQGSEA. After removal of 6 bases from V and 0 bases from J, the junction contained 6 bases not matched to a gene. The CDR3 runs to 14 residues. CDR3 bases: TGCAGCGTCCACCGGGACAGTAGCACAGATACGCAGTATTTT. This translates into CSVHRDSSTDTQYF.